This T cell receptor beta chain was profiled in a study of glioma-infiltrating T cells. Study-wide points: CDR3 overlap between tissue and blood was very small. Gliomas, especially low-grade, showed above-expected tissue-blood divergence; non-neoplastic patients showed below.

The CDR3 has 14 residues. With 4 bases removed from V and 4 bases from J, the gap between germline ends came to 12 bases. This clonotype was seen at least ten times. The antigen remains undetermined. The iRepertoire nested amplicon-rescue multiplex PCR amplified TCR alpha and beta CDR3s from RNA. Input was roughly 100-450 ng of tissue mRNA or PBMC total RNA. Via MiXCR, TCRdb re-called the multiplex PCR reads, giving one row per CDR3 protein. Of 44,000 or so distinct CDR3 sequences in the sample, approximately 20% were seen once. The sequenced sample consisted of glioma tissue, nonneoplastic brain tissue, or PBMCs (not recorded which). The sequence was obtained from a human donor with low-grade glioma or glioblastoma, undergoing nonglioma brain surgery, or in good health (not recorded which). The chain recombines TRBV12-3 or TRBV12-4 with TRBJ2-3; D gene ambiguous. The CDR3 reads CASSYAGESDTQYF. CDR3 DNA: TGTGCCAGCAGTTATGCAGGCGAGTCAGATACGCAGTATTTT.